One sample yielded the 26 T cell receptor beta chains listed below, sequenced in a study of T-cell reconstitution after alpha-beta-depleted transplantation in children. Preparing the TCRbeta library involved the use of unique molecular identifiers. TCRdb independently ran MiXCR on the PCR reads; one entry per CDR3 protein. The table has approximately 88,000 distinct CDR3 sequences, 9% to 15% seen once. Sequenced here: PBMCs from the stem cell graft donor, sampled from the stem cell graft. These receptors were obtained from a human donor who donated a stem cell graft to a child with inherited bone marrow failure.

This clonotype was counted at least ten times. The chain uses TRBV7-9 and TRBJ2-7; possible D gene TRBD2, 5 bases. The CDR3 runs 15 residues. Trimming shortened V by 1 base and J by 7 bases, and 17 bases separated the two germline ends. The germline gives CDR1 SEHNR, CDR2 FQNEAQ (reference sequence). CDR3 DNA: TGTGCCAGCAGCTTAGATGCCGCCGGACTTGGGGAGCAGTACTTC. This translates into CASSLDAAGLGEQYF.

This clonotype appeared many times. V is TRBV25-1 and J is TRBJ2-5; D remains unclear. This CDR3 comprises 15 residues. Germline V CDR1 and CDR2: MGHDK, SYGVNS. Trimming pared 0 bases from V and 1 base from J, leaving 9 bases between. The DNA of the CDR3 is TGTGCCAGCAGTGAATATGGCGGAGCCCAAGAGACCCAGTACTTC. Translated: CASSEYGGAQETQYF. Based on the CDR3 plus reference TRBV25-1 and TRBJ2-5, the full variable domain is EADIYQTPRYLVIGTGKKITLECSQTMGHDKMYWYQQDPGMELHLIHYSYGVNSTEKGDLSSESTVSRIRTEHFPLTLESARPSHTSQYLCASSEYGGAQETQYFGPGTRLLVL.

V usage is TRBV20-1 and J usage is TRBJ2-7; weak D call: TRBD2 (7 bases). Germline V gene data show CDR1 as DFQATT and CDR2 as SNEGSKA (reference sequence). This CDR3 contains 15 residues. CDR3: CSGSSGGGLGYEQYF. Here the CDR3 DNA reads TGCAGCGGTAGCTCCGGCGGGGGCCTTGGGTACGAGCAGTACTTC.

This clonotype was seen repeatedly, ten times or more. CDR3 residues: CASSLGGGAGGELFF. The CDR3 nucleotides read TGCGCCAGCAGCTTGGGAGGGGGCGCTGGCGGGGAGCTGTTTTTT. The rearrangement links TRBV5-1 to TRBJ2-2; 7 nucleotides align to TRBD1. V was pared by 0 bases and J by 7 bases, with 6 bases of the junction left unmatched. This CDR3 has 15 amino acids. Germline-derived CDR1 and CDR2 are SGHRS and YFSETQ.

This clonotype occurred many times. The rearrangement links TRBV12-3 or TRBV12-4 to TRBJ2-3; the match to TRBD1 covers 7 bases. Germline trimming cut 6 bases from V and 8 bases from J; bases unmatched to any gene: 14. The CDR3 has 15 amino acids. The CDR3 reads CASSPDRIPPPTQYF. The CDR3 bases are TGTGCCAGCAGCCCGGACAGGATTCCCCCCCCTACGCAGTATTTT.

V and J are TRBV19 and TRBJ1-5, with unresolved D. Germline assignment: CDR1 LNHDA and CDR2 SQIVND (reference sequence). V lost 3 bases and J 2 bases, leaving 11 bases between the germline ends. This CDR3 region has 15 residues. The CDR3 sequence: CASSIGIWGNQPQHF. The DNA of the CDR3 is TGTGCCAGTAGTATTGGGATTTGGGGCAATCAGCCCCAGCATTTT.

This clonotype has at least ten counts. Here the CDR3 DNA reads TGCGCCACTCGTGTTGGCCTGGGGAATGAGCAGTTCTTC. This gives the protein CATRVGLGNEQFF. The chain links TRBV5-1 to TRBJ2-1; the D is unclear. Germline V gene sequence: CDR1 SGHRS, CDR2 YFSETQ. The germline V and J ends were trimmed by 9 bases and 7 bases, with 17 bases remaining between them. There are 13 residues in the CDR3.

This clonotype has ten or more counts. This chain connects TRBV20-1 to TRBJ2-3; 7 nucleotides line up with TRBD1. The CDR3 loop spans 13 amino acids. Looked up from germline, CDR1 is DFQATT and CDR2 is SNEGSKA (reference sequence). The junction had 4 bases not matched to a gene; V was cut back by 6 bases and J by 1 base. The CDR3: CSAITGGTDTQYF. CDR3 DNA sequence: TGCAGTGCCATAACAGGGGGCACAGATACGCAGTATTTT.

This clonotype was seen ten or more times. The rearrangement links TRBV29-1 to TRBJ2-3, with 7 bases aligning to TRBD1. Germline CDR1 and CDR2: SQVTM and ANQGSEA. This CDR3 region has 13 residues. Trimming took 7 bases from V and 2 from J; bases not matched to a gene: 6. CDR3 amino acids: CSARGLITDTQYF. CDR3 sequence (DNA): TGCAGCGCCAGGGGGTTAATCACAGATACGCAGTATTTT.

This clonotype was seen many times. The chain joins TRBV15 to TRBJ2-1; D gene unclear. This CDR3 is built from 15 residues. The ends were cut back, 1 base at V and 3 bases at J, with 10 bases in the middle. In germline, CDR1 is LNHNV, CDR2 YYDKDF (reference sequence). CDR3 residues: CATSRVKAIYNEQFF. CDR3 DNA sequence: TGTGCCACCAGCAGAGTGAAGGCGATCTACAATGAGCAGTTCTTC.

Ten or more counts support this clonotype. The chain combines TRBV4-2 with TRBJ2-7, with TRBD1 identical over 10 bases. The V gene's germline CDR1 is LGHNA and CDR2 YNFKEQ. The CDR3 sequence is 18 residues long. V shed 4 bases and J 0 bases; nucleotides not matched to a gene: 12. The CDR3 DNA reads TGTGCCAGCAGCCCGAGTCCCGGGACAGGGGTCCTCTCCTACGAGCAGTACTTC. Its translation is CASSPSPGTGVLSYEQYF.

This clonotype has just a few counts. This sequence may be a read error, since a much larger clone differs from it by one base. The rearrangement joins TRBV7-3 to TRBJ2-5; TRBD2 agrees at 8 bases. The CDR3 has 17 residues. Germline CDR1 reads SGHTA; CDR2 reads FQGTGA. V was pared by 1 base and J by 5 bases, with 12 bases of the junction left unmatched. The CDR3: CASSLNPPLAVVETQYF. In DNA, the CDR3 is TGTGCCAGCAGCTTAAACCCCCCACTAGCGGTGGTTGAGACCCAGTACTTC.

The table lists this clonotype with many counts. The V and J genes are TRBV29-1 and TRBJ1-1; D gene unclear. Trimming left V 3 bases short and J 9 bases short, with 17 bases between. Germline V gives CDR1 SQVTM, CDR2 ANQGSEA. CDR3 length equals 13 residues. The CDR3 nucleotides are TGCAGCGTTGACCTAAACGGGAGCAGGAAAGCTTTCTTT. Its translation is CSVDLNGSRKAFF.

Many counts were recorded for this clonotype. The V and J genes are TRBV18 and TRBJ1-2; 9 bases agree with TRBD1. After removal of 3 bases from V and 2 bases from J, the junction contained 1 base not matched to a gene. This CDR3 region has 14 residues. Germline V CDR1 and CDR2: KGHSH, LQKENI. CDR3 region: CASSPDRGNYGYTF. CDR3 coding DNA: TGTGCCAGCTCACCGGACAGGGGAAACTATGGCTACACCTTC.

This clonotype was observed many times. This chain joins TRBV29-1 and TRBJ2-3, with a tentative D call TRBD2 (5 bases). Deletions cut 6 bases from V and 1 base from J, with 14 bases between. CDR3 length: 14 residues. Per the germline V gene, CDR1 is SQVTM and CDR2 is ANQGSEA. CDR3 loop: CSVLRGLGTDTQYF. The CDR3 DNA reads TGCAGCGTGCTACGGGGATTGGGCACAGATACGCAGTATTTT.

This clonotype was recorded many times. V usage is TRBV11-2 and J usage is TRBJ1-2; D unresolved. Germline V gives CDR1 SGHAT, CDR2 FQNNGV. The CDR3 contains 15 residues. The V end lost 0 bases, the J end lost 0 bases, and 8 bases lay between the germline ends. The CDR3 protein is CASSLDPGANYGYTF. The CDR3 DNA reads TGTGCCAGCAGCTTAGACCCGGGAGCTAACTATGGCTACACCTTC.

This clonotype was found a few times. This chain connects TRBV10-3 to TRBJ2-3; a possible D gene is TRBD1 (6 bases). Trimming shortened V by 7 bases and J by 5 bases, and 13 bases separated the two germline ends. The germline CDR1 and CDR2 sequences are ENHRY and SYGVKD. The CDR3 is made up of 13 amino acids. CDR3 amino acids: CAITGQPGDTQYF. CDR3 coding DNA: TGTGCCATCACCGGACAGCCCGGAGATACGCAGTATTTT.

This clonotype was picked up a small number of times. CDR3 DNA sequence: TGCGCCAGCAGCACGCGGACAGGGCTTAACACCGGGGAGCTGTTTTTT. Protein: CASSTRTGLNTGELFF. This rearrangement joins TRBV5-1 to TRBJ2-2; 8 positions match TRBD1. CDR1 is SGHRS and CDR2 is YFSETQ in the germline V gene. CDR3 length: 16 residues. V lost 4 bases and J lost 2; bases outside the gene matches: 7.

This clonotype was observed many times. CDR3 sequence reads: CASSFEGSSYEQYF. CDR3 DNA: TGCGCCAGCAGCTTCGAGGGAAGCTCCTACGAGCAGTACTTC. The chain has TRBV5-1 and TRBJ2-7, with D possibly matching TRBD2 (5 bases). Germline lookup yields CDR1 SGHRS and CDR2 YFSETQ. Trimming pared 2 bases from V and 0 bases from J, leaving 9 bases between. CDR3 length: 14 residues.

The chain links TRBV7-2 to TRBJ2-5; TRBD2 agrees at 8 bases. Per germline, CDR1 SGHTA and CDR2 FQGNSA. This CDR3 spans 13 amino acids. V lost 8 bases, J lost 5 bases, and 7 bases stayed unmatched. CDR3 loop: CASGPSGGETQYF. CDR3 nucleotide sequence: TGTGCCAGCGGCCCGTCGGGAGGGGAGACCCAGTACTTC. The full variable domain, rest sourced from reference TRBV7-2 and TRBJ2-5, is GAGVSQSPSNKVTEKGKDVELRCDPISGHTALYWYRQSLGQGLEFLIYFQGNSAPDKSGLPSDRFSAERTGGSVSTLTIQRTQQEDSAVYLCASGPSGGETQYFGPGTRLLVL.

This chain links TRBV10-3 with TRBJ1-1, with TRBD1 identical over 8 bases. V was pared by 4 bases and J by 4 bases, with 8 bases of the junction left unmatched. This CDR3 comprises 15 residues. CDR1 and CDR2 (germline): ENHRY, SYGVKD. CDR3 nucleotide sequence: TGTGCCATCAGTGGGACAGGGACAACCTCCACTGAAGCTTTCTTT. It codes for CAISGTGTTSTEAFF.

This clonotype occurred many times. The chain is built from TRBV7-2 and TRBJ1-1; possible D gene TRBD1, 5 bases. Trimming cost V 9 bases and J 5 bases, with 13 bases left between them. CDR1 and CDR2 from the germline V gene are SGHTA and FQGNSA. The CDR3 is made up of 12 amino acids. The CDR3 DNA follows: TGTGCCAGAAAGAGTGGGGGTACTGAAGCTTTCTTT. Translation gives CARKSGGTEAFF.

Only a few counts were recorded for this clonotype. J is TRBJ2-2 and V is TRBV18; no reliable D call. This CDR3 is 13 amino acids long. Per the germline V gene, CDR1 is KGHSH and CDR2 is LQKENI. V was shortened by 0 bases and J by 8 bases, with 7 bases between the two germline ends. Here the CDR3 DNA reads TGTGCCAGCTCACCACCGGTGGCAGGGGAGCTGTTTTTT. This gives the protein CASSPPVAGELFF.

This chain links TRBV7-2 with TRBJ2-1, with a weak D call TRBD1 (8 bases). The CDR3 runs 14 residues. V lost 1 base and J 9 bases, leaving 13 bases between the germline ends. Per germline, CDR1 SGHTA and CDR2 FQGNSA. CDR3 protein: CASSLDRGGIEQFF. The CDR3 DNA is TGTGCCAGCAGCTTAGACAGGGGGGGCATTGAGCAGTTCTTC.

At least ten counts were recorded for this clonotype. The chain has TRBV12-3 or TRBV12-4 and TRBJ2-1; 8 positions match TRBD2. This CDR3 is built from 13 residues. Germline trimming cut 9 bases from V and 7 bases from J; bases unmatched to any gene: 8. The CDR3 region has the DNA TGTGCCAGTGCGGCGGCGGGGGGAAATGAGCAGTTCTTC. Translated: CASAAAGGNEQFF.

This CDR3 is CSASNRGRSEKLFF. Here the CDR3 DNA reads TGCAGTGCTAGTAATCGGGGGAGAAGCGAAAAACTGTTTTTT. The gene calls are TRBV20-1 and TRBJ1-4, with D perhaps matching TRBD1 (5 bases). CDR1 is DFQATT, CDR2 SNEGSKA, per germline (reference sequence). This CDR3 has 14 amino acids. V dropped 3 bases and J dropped 8 bases, with 16 bases sitting between them.